This note documents a single TCR beta chain sequence. The data originate from a study of radiotherapy plus CTLA-4 blockade in lung cancer. TCRdb's copy holds only in-frame clones and misses some; the assay was immunoSEQ multiplex PCR. Of around 24,000 clones listed, around 66% are singletons. This CDR3 is built from 17 residues. V lost 6 bases, J lost 2 bases, and 18 bases stayed unmatched. Germline CDR1 and CDR2: SQVTM and ANQGSEA. The specimen comprised peripheral blood, sampled from a patient treated with radiotherapy plus ipilimumab. The genes are TRBV29-1 and TRBJ1-2, with TRBD1 identical over 7 bases. This TCR derives from a human donor with non-small cell lung cancer who had stable disease on radiotherapy plus ipilimumab. The CDR3 DNA reads TGCAGCGTGGAGGGGGGATGCAGGGGGACTAGGAACTATGGCTACACCTTC. Translation gives CSVEGGCRGTRNYGYTF.